The table lists the clone carrying this TCR beta chain with a few counts. Antigen unknown. Other DNA variants within this sample encode the same CDR3. It was CD45RO-negative cells, positively selected for CCR7, that made up naive CD8 cells, with terminally differentiated effector memory CD45RA+ cells excluded. This record belongs to a study of shared clonotypes between healthy human individuals. Study-wide points: The study found lower generation probabilities in non-shared clonotypes than in those shared by all four donors.

Across several immunoSEQ plates, the genomic DNA of each subset was split evenly. Sequencing was performed with immunoSEQ multiplex PCR; in TCRdb, only in-frame clones are kept and a portion is missing. Of under 700,000 clones in the sample, 90% to 95% were seen once. In germline, CDR1 is MNHEY, CDR2 SMNVEV (reference sequence). The CDR3 contains 14 residues. Losses at the gene ends were 2 bases for V and 4 bases for J; bases not matched to a gene: 2. The chain employs TRBV27 and TRBJ2-7, with 10 nucleotides matching TRBD2. The origin of this receptor is a woman in her thirties in good health. The sample consisted of naive CD8+ T cells sorted from blood. CDR3 DNA: TGTGCCAGCAGTTTAGGGACTAGCGCTTACGAGCAGTACTTC. The encoded protein is CASSLGTSAYEQYF.